The T cell receptor beta chain described here comes from a study of cytomegalovirus exposure and HLA in healthy donors. Study-level findings and limits: It was reported that the classifier diagnosed cytomegalovirus status with high specificity and sensitivity in both the original and validation cohorts. Within a later analysis, the majority of CMV-associated TCR beta chains appeared HLA-restricted. Later analysis found that TCR beta chains associated with HLA were more clonally expanded than other, equally common chains.

Trimming pared 6 bases from V and 4 bases from J, leaving 6 bases between. The CDR3 extends over 11 amino acids. From germline, CDR1 is LNHDA and CDR2 SQIVND (reference sequence). With 60 Vbeta and 13 Jbeta primers, the PCR was carried out. Assay: immunoSEQ multiplex PCR; the TCRdb copy retains only in-frame clones and omits some. The sample holds some 140,000 clones, almost 80% seen once. On this clone: Antigen: not known.

The sample was PBMCs. This sequence originates from a man aged 18 to 30 in good health and CMV-seronegative. J is TRBJ1-2 and V is TRBV19; no clear D gene. Here the CDR3 reads CASRAAYGYTF. For the CDR3, the DNA is TGTGCCAGTAGGGCGGCCTATGGCTACACCTTC.